This T cell receptor (beta chain) was identified in a study of blood T cell repertoires in COVID-19. For the study at large: The origin of the acute and convalescent COVID-19 samples was the United States, Italy and Spain. T cells, B-cell-depleted T cells, or PBMCs provided the cDNA or gDNA that served as material.

Germline loops: CDR1 SGHRS, CDR2 YFSETQ. After removal of 3 bases from V and 7 bases from J, the junction contained 21 bases not matched to a gene. The CDR3 consists of 18 residues. In the original analysis: Reference gene primer amplification gave nucleated cell count estimates. Here immunoSEQ multiplex PCR was the method, and the copy in TCRdb shows in-frame clones only, minus some. V and J calls and clone size come straight from that table; D and trimming were deduced from the DNA. The sample contains about 130,000 clones, about 80% of which appear only once. Sequencing was carried out using peripheral blood. This TCR came from a human donor in a cohort sampled during active COVID-19. This chain joins TRBV5-1 and TRBJ1-1; 7 positions match TRBD1. The DNA for the CDR3 is TGCGCCAGCAGCTCTCTTAACAAAAGCTCAGGGTACAGGGGTGAAGCTTTCTTT. It translates to CASSSLNKSSGYRGEAFF.